Below are 30 T cell receptor beta chains sequenced from a single sample in a study of siplizumab effects on memory and regulatory T cells (dated by TCRdb to between 2018 and 2021). Libraries came from the immunoSEQ multiplex PCR assay. This immuneACCESS table, as held by TCRdb, lists in-frame sequences with V and J called but not all clones. Of the missing ones, under half trace to an unresolved V gene in checked studies; the others have no known cause. In this sample the table shows approximately 94,000 clones, approximately 97% of which occur a single time. Roughly 0.031% of the sample is in the top ten clones. The sequenced material came from naive CD4+ T cells sorted from blood. Per the publication, the cell subset or site label means: unstimulated naive T cells. The receptors shown here come from a human donor in good health.

The gene calls are TRBV19 and TRBJ2-1, with 7 bases matching TRBD1. CDR3 length: 12 residues. V was pared by 9 bases and J by 6 bases, with 5 bases of the junction left unmatched. Germline assignment: CDR1 LNHDA and CDR2 SQIVND (reference sequence). CDR3 coding DNA: TGTGCCAGCATGACAGGGACCAATGAGCAGTTCTTC. As protein: CASMTGTNEQFF.

The CDR3 nucleotides read TGTGCCAGCAGCGATACTAGCGGGGCCAGGGAGACCCAGTACTTC. Amino acids: CASSDTSGARETQYF. The gene calls are TRBV2 and TRBJ2-5; 10 positions match TRBD2. The germline V gene has CDR1 SNHLY and CDR2 FYNNEI. The length of the CDR3 is 15 residues. Germline trimming cut 6 bases from V and 5 bases from J; bases unmatched to any gene: 9. Looking up the rest from reference TRBV2 and TRBJ2-5 gives the full variable domain: EPEVTQTPSHQVTQMGQEVILRCVPISNHLYFYWYRQILGQKVEFLVSFYNNEISEKSEIFDDQFSVERPDGSNFTLKIRSTKLEDSAMYFCASSDTSGARETQYFGPGTRLLVL.

This chain connects TRBV7-9 to TRBJ2-3; TRBD2 aligns across 12 bases. Germline assignment: CDR1 SEHNR and CDR2 FQNEAQ (reference sequence). V shed 5 bases, J shed 4 bases, and the junction held 4 bases outside the gene matches. CDR3 length equals 15 residues. CDR3 nucleotides: TGTGCCAGCAGCATGGGGACTAGCGGGTCAGATACGCAGTATTTT. It translates to CASSMGTSGSDTQYF.

This clone was seen once. V and J are TRBV4-3 and TRBJ1-2; 8 bases are a match to TRBD1. Germline values: CDR1 LGHNA, CDR2 YSLEER. After removal of 0 bases from V and 8 bases from J, the junction contained 11 bases not matched to a gene. The CDR3 runs to 16 residues. This CDR3 reads CASSQDVGQGALGYTF. CDR3 nucleotide sequence: TGCGCCAGCAGCCAAGACGTAGGGCAGGGGGCCCTCGGCTACACCTTC.

The chain employs TRBV19 and TRBJ1-4, with no clear D. The length of the CDR3 is 17 residues. V was shortened by 5 bases and J by 0 bases, with 16 bases between the two germline ends. Germline CDR1 LNHDA, CDR2 SQIVND (reference sequence). Here the CDR3 reads CASSLPLSAPTNEKLFF. For the CDR3, the DNA is TGTGCCAGTAGTTTACCTCTATCCGCCCCAACTAATGAAAAACTGTTTTTT. The full variable domain, in which reference TRBV19 and TRBJ1-4 provide the parts outside the CDR3, is DGGITQSPKYLFRKEGQNVTLSCEQNLNHDAMYWYRQDPGQGLRLIYYSQIVNDFQKGDIAEGYSVSREKKESFPLTVTSAQKNPTAFYLCASSLPLSAPTNEKLFFGSGTQLSVL.

The V and J genes are TRBV4-1 and TRBJ1-4, with 12 bases identical to TRBD1. V shed 2 bases, J shed 10 bases, and the junction held 5 bases outside the gene matches. CDR1 MGHRA and CDR2 YSYEKL come from the germline V gene. There are 15 residues in the CDR3. CDR3 region: CASSQLGQGARKLFF. In DNA form, the CDR3 reads TGCGCCAGCAGCCAACTGGGACAGGGGGCGAGAAAACTGTTTTTT.

The chain is built from TRBV9 and TRBJ2-2, with 9 bases identical to TRBD1. The V segment lost 3 bases and the J segment 3 bases; nucleotides outside the gene matches: 3. CDR1 is SGDLS and CDR2 is YYNGEE in the germline V gene. The CDR3 loop spans 15 amino acids. CDR3 loop: CASSGRQGDTGELFF. The CDR3 coding sequence is TGTGCCAGCAGCGGTCGACAGGGGGACACCGGGGAGCTGTTTTTT.

J is TRBJ1-4 and V is TRBV7-7, with D perhaps matching TRBD1 (5 bases). Germline V gene sequence: CDR1 SSHAT, CDR2 FNYEAQ (reference sequence). This CDR3 spans 15 amino acids. V shed 5 bases and J shed 3 bases, with 13 bases lying between them. CDR3 DNA sequence: TGTGCCAGCAGCCGAGAAGAGGGACCTAATGAAAAACTGTTTTTT. Translation: CASSREEGPNEKLFF.

This chain links TRBV5-1 with TRBJ1-3, with 10 nucleotides matching TRBD1. The CDR3 runs to 16 residues. Germline assignment: CDR1 SGHRS and CDR2 YFSETQ. V shed 4 bases and J 3 bases; nucleotides not matched to a gene: 7. For the CDR3, the DNA is TGCGCCAGCAGCCCGGGACAGGGGACTAGTGGAAACACCATATATTTT. Translated: CASSPGQGTSGNTIYF.

The chain links TRBV6-5 to TRBJ1-1, with TRBD1 matching over 8 bases. The CDR3 extends over 14 amino acids. Germline trimming cut 4 bases from V and 4 bases from J; bases unmatched to any gene: 5. CDR1 is MNHEY and CDR2 is SVGAGI in the germline V gene. The chain's CDR3 is CASSSRQGSTEAFF. CDR3 in DNA: TGTGCCAGCAGTTCCCGACAGGGGAGCACTGAAGCTTTCTTT.

This chain links TRBV4-1 with TRBJ2-1; D is unresolved. The CDR3 is 13 residues long. V was cut by 1 base and J by 4 bases, with 5 bases left in between. Germline CDR1 MGHRA, CDR2 YSYEKL. The CDR3 nucleotides read TGCGCCAGCAGCCAAGGAGGTTACAATGAGCAGTTCTTC. Amino acid sequence: CASSQGGYNEQFF.

On this clone itself: Compared with germline, one end of the junction differs, possibly owing to a read error. The gene calls are TRBV9 and TRBJ2-5, with D unresolved. Germline CDR1 reads SGDLS; CDR2 reads YYNGEE. CDR3 length equals 14 residues. Here the CDR3 DNA reads TGTGCCAGCAGCGTAGCCGACGCCCAAGAAACCCAGTACTTC. The encoded protein is CASSVADAQETQYF. The full variable domain, in which reference TRBV9 and TRBJ2-5 provide the parts outside the CDR3, is DSGVTQTPKHLITATGQRVTLRCSPRSGDLSVYWYQQSLDQGLQFLIQYYNGEERAKGNILERFSAQQFPDLHSELNLSSLELGDSALYFCASSVADAQETQYFGPGTRLLVL.

The chain joins TRBV4-2 to TRBJ2-2, with D unresolved. The CDR3 length is 14 residues. Germline CDR1 reads LGHNA; CDR2 reads YNFKEQ. V was clipped by 0 bases and J by 7 bases, with 9 bases between them. CDR3 nucleotides: TGTGCCAGCAGCCAAGATTGGGGTAACGGGGAGCTGTTTTTT. This gives the protein CASSQDWGNGELFF.

The chain combines TRBV4-1 with TRBJ2-5; TRBD2 matches 9 bases. In germline, CDR1 is MGHRA, CDR2 YSYEKL. The CDR3 runs to 17 residues. V lost 0 bases and J lost 5; bases outside the gene matches: 10. The CDR3 here is CASSQDQRRGGRETQYF. The CDR3 bases are TGCGCCAGCAGCCAAGATCAACGGCGGGGGGGCCGTGAGACCCAGTACTTC.

This clone was found a few times. The chain combines TRBV5-4 with TRBJ1-1; 7 positions match TRBD1. The V gene end was trimmed by 5 bases and the J gene end by 5 bases; junction bases not matched to a gene: 9. The germline V gene has CDR1 SGHNT and CDR2 YYREEE (reference sequence). There are 14 residues in the CDR3. The DNA for the CDR3 is TGTGCCAGCAGTCCACAGGGGCTGGGAACTGAAGCTTTCTTT. Translated, it gives CASSPQGLGTEAFF. Based on the CDR3 plus reference TRBV5-4 and TRBJ1-1, the full variable domain is ETGVTQSPTHLIKTRGQQVTLRCSSQSGHNTVSWYQQALGQGPQFIFQYYREEENGRGNFPPRFSGLQFPNYSSELNVNALELDDSALYLCASSPQGLGTEAFFGQGTRLTVV.

The chain employs TRBV28 and TRBJ1-5, with TRBD1 as a possible D gene (6 bases). Germline CDR1 is MDHEN and CDR2 is SYDVKM. This CDR3 has 14 amino acids. Trimming cost V 6 bases and J 7 bases, with 16 bases left between them. Here the CDR3 DNA reads TGTGCCAGCAGCCCTTACAGGGATAGGCAGCCCCAGCATTTT. Its translation: CASSPYRDRQPQHF.

This clone was found once. In DNA, the CDR3 is TGTGCCAGCAGCTTTGGGACAGGGGACTTCTTCACCTTC. Encoded protein: CASSFGTGDFFTF. The chain carries TRBV7-9 and TRBJ1-2, with 10 bases lining up with TRBD1. This CDR3 contains 13 residues. Looked up from germline, CDR1 is SEHNR and CDR2 is FQNEAQ (reference sequence). Trimming cost V 3 bases and J 13 bases; bases outside gene matches: 8.

CDR3 amino acids: CASSLEGRGYGYTF. CDR3 DNA: TGTGCCAGCAGCTTGGAGGGACGGGGCTATGGCTACACCTTC. This rearrangement joins TRBV5-4 to TRBJ1-2; D may be TRBD1 (5 bases). The CDR3 consists of 14 residues. Germline V gene sequence: CDR1 SGHNT, CDR2 YYREEE (reference sequence). V gave up 0 bases and J gave up 4 bases, with 10 bases separating them.

V usage is TRBV29-1 and J usage is TRBJ1-1; possible D gene TRBD1, 5 bases. The germline V gene has CDR1 SQVTM and CDR2 ANQGSEA. CDR3 length: 12 residues. V dropped 1 base and J dropped 4 bases, with 7 bases sitting between them. The CDR3 sequence: CSVEVGGTEAFF. CDR3 DNA sequence: TGCAGCGTTGAAGTCGGGGGCACTGAAGCTTTCTTT.

The chain's CDR3 is CASSPPGQGYNEQFF. CDR3 nucleotides: TGTGCCAGCTCACCCCCGGGACAGGGCTACAATGAGCAGTTCTTC. The chain combines TRBV18 with TRBJ2-1, with 9 nucleotides matching TRBD1. J lost 3 bases, V lost 3 bases, and 3 bases had no gene match. The CDR3 is 15 residues long. CDR1 is KGHSH and CDR2 is LQKENI in the germline V gene.

The V call is TRBV19, the J call TRBJ1-6; 9 bases fit TRBD1. The germline V gene has CDR1 LNHDA and CDR2 SQIVND (reference sequence). V gave up 5 bases and J gave up 3 bases; unmatched junction bases: 5. CDR3 length: 16 residues. The CDR3 here is CASSSTGGGYNSPLHF. The CDR3 region has the DNA TGTGCCAGTAGTTCCACAGGGGGCGGCTATAATTCACCCCTCCACTTT.

This clone was counted once. The chain combines TRBV15 with TRBJ1-4; 7 bases fit TRBD1. Germline values: CDR1 LNHNV, CDR2 YYDKDF (reference sequence). The CDR3 runs 18 residues. The V and J ends lost 2 bases and 0 bases, in that order; junction bases with no gene match: 9. CDR3 sequence (DNA): TGTGCCACCAGCAGACTAGGACAGGTCGAAGCAACTAATGAAAAACTGTTTTTT. Translating it yields CATSRLGQVEATNEKLFF.

The chain has TRBV9 and TRBJ1-2, with D maybe TRBD1 (5 bases). This CDR3 has 13 residues. V lost 0 bases and J 7 bases, leaving 10 bases between the germline ends. Germline V lookup: CDR1 SGDLS, CDR2 YYNGEE. In DNA, the CDR3 is TGTGCCAGCAGCGTAGCTGGGGGTTTTGGCTACACCTTC. The encoded protein is CASSVAGGFGYTF.

The chain combines TRBV6-1 with TRBJ1-1; D unresolved. CDR3 size: 13 residues. The V and J ends lost 1 base and 1 base respectively, with 4 bases between them. CDR1 and CDR2 from the germline V gene are MNHNS and SASEGT. The CDR3 protein is CASSEGQNTEAFF. The CDR3 bases are TGTGCCAGCAGTGAAGGACAGAACACTGAAGCTTTCTTT.

This chain joins TRBV7-2 and TRBJ1-3; D gene ambiguous. CDR3 length equals 14 residues. Germline V gene sequence: CDR1 SGHTA, CDR2 FQGNSA. The V end lost 3 bases, the J end lost 3 bases, and 9 bases lay between the germline ends. CDR3: CASSFVSFGNTIYF. The CDR3 region has the DNA TGTGCCAGCAGCTTTGTGAGTTTTGGAAACACCATATATTTT.

The chain combines TRBV19 with TRBJ1-4; 7 nucleotides match TRBD1. Germline CDR1 and CDR2: LNHDA and SQIVND (reference sequence). V lost 9 bases, J lost 4 bases, and 8 bases stayed unmatched. CDR3 length: 14 residues. The DNA of the CDR3 is TGTGCCAGCCGGCCGGGACAGAATAATGAAAAACTGTTTTTT. It encodes CASRPGQNNEKLFF.

This clone was seen just once. The V and J genes are TRBV4-1 and TRBJ1-1, with D maybe TRBD1 (6 bases). CDR1 MGHRA and CDR2 YSYEKL come from the germline V gene. V lost 0 bases and J 1 base, leaving 12 bases between the germline ends. CDR3 length: 16 amino acids. The CDR3 region has the DNA TGCGCCAGCAGCCAAGATCCGGGGGCGGCGAACACTGAAGCTTTCTTT. Amino acid sequence: CASSQDPGAANTEAFF.

The genes are TRBV9 and TRBJ2-3, with a tentative D call TRBD2 (7 bases). Trimming cost V 0 bases and J 5 bases, with 13 bases left between them. The CDR3 has 15 amino acids. The germline V gene has CDR1 SGDLS and CDR2 YYNGEE. The DNA for the CDR3 is TGTGCCAGCAGCGTAGGGGGGGGCCAGGGAGATACGCAGTATTTT. The encoded protein is CASSVGGGQGDTQYF.

The V call is TRBV19, the J call TRBJ1-2; tentatively, D is TRBD1 (6 bases). This CDR3 region has 12 residues. V dropped 5 bases and J dropped 8 bases, with 12 bases sitting between them. Germline CDR1 LNHDA, CDR2 SQIVND (reference sequence). Here the CDR3 DNA reads TGTGCCAGTAGTGAGGGGGGAGGCGGCTACACCTTC. This gives the protein CASSEGGGGYTF.

The chain has TRBV4-2 and TRBJ1-4; tentative D call: TRBD1 (5 bases). Germline V CDR1 and CDR2: LGHNA, YNFKEQ. This CDR3 is built from 16 residues. Between the trimmed V and J ends, which lost 3 bases and 0 bases, there was a span of 11 bases. The CDR3 region has the DNA TGTGCCAGCAGCCAGGAATCGACAGCAACTAATGAAAAACTGTTTTTT. It is translated as CASSQESTATNEKLFF.